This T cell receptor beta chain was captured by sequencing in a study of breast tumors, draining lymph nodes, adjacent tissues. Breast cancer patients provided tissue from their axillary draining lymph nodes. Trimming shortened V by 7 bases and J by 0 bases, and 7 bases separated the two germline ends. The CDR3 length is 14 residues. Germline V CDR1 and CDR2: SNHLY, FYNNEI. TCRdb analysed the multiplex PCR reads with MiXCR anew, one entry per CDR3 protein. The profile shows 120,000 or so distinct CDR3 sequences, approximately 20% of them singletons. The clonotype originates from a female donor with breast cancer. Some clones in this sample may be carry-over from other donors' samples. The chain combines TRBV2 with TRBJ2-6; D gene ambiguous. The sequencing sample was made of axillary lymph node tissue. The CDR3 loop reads CASTYLSGANVLTF. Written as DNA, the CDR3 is TGTGCCAGCACCTACCTCTCTGGGGCCAACGTCCTGACTTTC.